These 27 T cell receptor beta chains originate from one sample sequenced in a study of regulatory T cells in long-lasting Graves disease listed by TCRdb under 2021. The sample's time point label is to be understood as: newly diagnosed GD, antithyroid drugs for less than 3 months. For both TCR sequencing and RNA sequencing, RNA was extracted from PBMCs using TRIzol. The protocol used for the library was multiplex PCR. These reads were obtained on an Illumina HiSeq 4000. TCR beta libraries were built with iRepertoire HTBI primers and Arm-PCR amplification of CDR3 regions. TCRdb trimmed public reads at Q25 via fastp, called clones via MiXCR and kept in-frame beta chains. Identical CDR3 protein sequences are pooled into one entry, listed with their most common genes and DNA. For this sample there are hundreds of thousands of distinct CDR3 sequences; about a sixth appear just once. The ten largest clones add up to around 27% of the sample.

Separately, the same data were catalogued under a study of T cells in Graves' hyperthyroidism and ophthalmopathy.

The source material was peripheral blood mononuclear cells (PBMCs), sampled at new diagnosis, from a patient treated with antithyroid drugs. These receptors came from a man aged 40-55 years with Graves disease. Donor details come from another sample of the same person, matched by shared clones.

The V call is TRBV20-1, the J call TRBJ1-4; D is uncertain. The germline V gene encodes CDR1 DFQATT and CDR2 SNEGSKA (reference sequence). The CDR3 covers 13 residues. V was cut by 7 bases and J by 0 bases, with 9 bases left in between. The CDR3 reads CSVYSATNEKLFF. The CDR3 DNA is TGCAGTGTATACAGCGCAACTAATGAAAAACTGTTTTTT.

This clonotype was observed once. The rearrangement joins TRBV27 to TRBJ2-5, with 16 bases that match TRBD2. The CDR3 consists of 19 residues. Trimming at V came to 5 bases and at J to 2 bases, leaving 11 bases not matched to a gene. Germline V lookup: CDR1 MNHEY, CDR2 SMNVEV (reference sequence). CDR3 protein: CASSKRAGTSGGAQETQYF. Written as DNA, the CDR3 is TGTGCCAGCAGTAAACGCGCCGGGACTAGCGGGGGGGCTCAAGAGACCCAGTACTTC.

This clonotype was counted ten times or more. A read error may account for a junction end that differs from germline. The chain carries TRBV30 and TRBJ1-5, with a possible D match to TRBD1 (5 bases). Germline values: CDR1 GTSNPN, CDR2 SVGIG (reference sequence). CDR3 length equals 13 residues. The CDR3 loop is CTWGRDGNQPQHF. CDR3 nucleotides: TGTACCTGGGGCCGGGACGGAAATCAGCCCCAGCATTTT.

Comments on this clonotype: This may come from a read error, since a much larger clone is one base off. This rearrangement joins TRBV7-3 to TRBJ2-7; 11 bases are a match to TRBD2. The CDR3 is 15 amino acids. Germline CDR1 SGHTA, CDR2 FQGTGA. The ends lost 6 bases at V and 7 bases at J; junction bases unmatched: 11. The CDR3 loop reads CASSLSGGANNEQYF. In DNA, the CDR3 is TGTGCCAGCAGTCTTAGCGGGGGGGCCAACAATGAGCAGTACTTC.

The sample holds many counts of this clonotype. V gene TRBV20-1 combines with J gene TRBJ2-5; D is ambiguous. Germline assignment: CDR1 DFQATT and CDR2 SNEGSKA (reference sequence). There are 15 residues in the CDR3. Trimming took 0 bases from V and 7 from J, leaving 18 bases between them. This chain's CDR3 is CSARDSAWVRATQYF. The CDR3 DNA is TGCAGTGCTAGAGATTCGGCTTGGGTAAGGGCGACCCAGTACTTC.

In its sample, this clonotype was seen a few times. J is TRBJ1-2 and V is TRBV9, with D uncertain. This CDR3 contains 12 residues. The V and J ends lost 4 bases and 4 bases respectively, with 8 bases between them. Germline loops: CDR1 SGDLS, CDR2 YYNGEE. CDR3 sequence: CASSSSGYGYTF. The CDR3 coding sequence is TGTGCCAGCAGCTCAAGTGGCTATGGCTACACCTTC.

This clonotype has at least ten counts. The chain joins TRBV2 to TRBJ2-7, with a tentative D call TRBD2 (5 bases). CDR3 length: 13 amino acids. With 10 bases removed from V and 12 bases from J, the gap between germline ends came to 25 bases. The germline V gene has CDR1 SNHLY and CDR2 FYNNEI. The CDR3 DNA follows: TGTGCCATTCCGACGGGAACCTACGAGCAGTTGTACTTC. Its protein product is CAIPTGTYEQLYF.

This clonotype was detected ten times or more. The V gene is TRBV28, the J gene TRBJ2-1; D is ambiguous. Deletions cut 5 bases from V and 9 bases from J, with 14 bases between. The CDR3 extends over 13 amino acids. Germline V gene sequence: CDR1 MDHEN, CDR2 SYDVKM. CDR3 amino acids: CASSRNTVSEQFF. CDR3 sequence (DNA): TGTGCCAGCAGTCGTAACACAGTGTCTGAGCAGTTCTTC.

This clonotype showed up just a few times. CDR3 sequence: CASSIMGGINGYTF. CDR3 DNA sequence: TGTGCCAGTAGTATTATGGGAGGTATCAATGGCTACACCTTC. This chain joins TRBV19 and TRBJ1-2; D is ambiguous. This CDR3 comprises 14 residues. Germline CDR1 LNHDA, CDR2 SQIVND (reference sequence). V lost 3 bases to trimming and J lost 6 bases, with 14 bases between them.

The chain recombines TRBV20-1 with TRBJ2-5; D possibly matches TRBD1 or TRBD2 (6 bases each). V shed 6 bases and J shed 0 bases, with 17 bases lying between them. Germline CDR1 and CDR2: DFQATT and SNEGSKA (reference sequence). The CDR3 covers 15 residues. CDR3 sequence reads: CSAGRLGGNQETQYF. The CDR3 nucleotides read TGCAGTGCAGGCCGGTTAGGGGGGAACCAAGAGACCCAGTACTTC.

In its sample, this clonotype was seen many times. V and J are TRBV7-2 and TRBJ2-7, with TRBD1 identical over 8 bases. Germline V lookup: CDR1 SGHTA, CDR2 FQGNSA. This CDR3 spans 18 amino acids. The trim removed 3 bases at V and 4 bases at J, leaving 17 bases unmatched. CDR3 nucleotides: TGTGCCAGCAGCTTCATTAGATCTCGACAGGGGTTAGTGTACGAGCAGTACTTC. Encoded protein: CASSFIRSRQGLVYEQYF.

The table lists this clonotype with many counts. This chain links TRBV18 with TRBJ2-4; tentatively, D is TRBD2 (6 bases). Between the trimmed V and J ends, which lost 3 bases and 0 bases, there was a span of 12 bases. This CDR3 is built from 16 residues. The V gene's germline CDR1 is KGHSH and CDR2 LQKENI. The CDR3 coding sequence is TGTGCCAGCTCACCCCCGGGGGAACTAGCCAAAAACATTCAGTACTTC. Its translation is CASSPPGELAKNIQYF.

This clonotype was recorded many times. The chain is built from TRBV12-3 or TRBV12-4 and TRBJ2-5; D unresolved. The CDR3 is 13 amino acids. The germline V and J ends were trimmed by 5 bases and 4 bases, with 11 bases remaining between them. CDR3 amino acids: CASSLVAIETQYF. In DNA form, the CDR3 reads TGTGCCAGCAGTCTGGTCGCAATAGAGACCCAGTACTTC.

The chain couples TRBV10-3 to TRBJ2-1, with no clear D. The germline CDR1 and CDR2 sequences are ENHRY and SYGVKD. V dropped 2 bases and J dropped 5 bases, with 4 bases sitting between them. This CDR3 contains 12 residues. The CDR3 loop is CAISETDNEQFF. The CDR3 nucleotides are TGTGCCATCAGTGAGACAGACAATGAGCAGTTCTTC.

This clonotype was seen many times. CDR3 DNA: TGTGCCAGCTCAGAGACTAGCGGGGCGAACACCGGGGAGCTGTTTTTT. Translation gives CASSETSGANTGELFF. V is TRBV18 and J is TRBJ2-2; 11 nucleotides line up with TRBD2. The CDR3 extends over 16 amino acids. With V trimmed by 5 bases and J by 0 bases, 2 bases remained unmatched. Germline values: CDR1 KGHSH, CDR2 LQKENI. Full variable domain (missing parts from reference TRBV18 and TRBJ2-2): NAGVMQNPRHLVRRRGQEARLRCSPMKGHSHVYWYRQLPEEGLKFMVYLQKENIIDESGMPKERFSAEFPKEGPSILRIQQVVRGDSAAYFCASSETSGANTGELFFGEGSRLTVL.

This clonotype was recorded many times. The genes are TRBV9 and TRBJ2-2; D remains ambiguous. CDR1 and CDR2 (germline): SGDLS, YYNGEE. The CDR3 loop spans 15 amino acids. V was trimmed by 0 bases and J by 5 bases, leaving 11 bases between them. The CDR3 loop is CASSVGPPETGELFF. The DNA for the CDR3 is TGTGCCAGCAGCGTAGGGCCCCCCGAGACCGGGGAGCTGTTTTTT.

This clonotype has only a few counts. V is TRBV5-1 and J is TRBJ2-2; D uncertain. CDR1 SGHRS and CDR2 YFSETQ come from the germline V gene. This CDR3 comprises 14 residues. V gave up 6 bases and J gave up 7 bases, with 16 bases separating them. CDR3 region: CASKLDLVYGELFF. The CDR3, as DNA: TGCGCCAGCAAGTTGGATCTGGTTTACGGGGAGCTGTTTTTT.

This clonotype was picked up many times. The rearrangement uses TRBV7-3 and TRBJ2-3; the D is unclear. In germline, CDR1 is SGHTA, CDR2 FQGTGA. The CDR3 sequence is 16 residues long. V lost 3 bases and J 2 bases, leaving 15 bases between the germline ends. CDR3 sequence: CASSLNSPPNTDTQYF. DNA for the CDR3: TGTGCCAGCAGCTTGAACAGTCCCCCCAACACAGATACGCAGTATTTT.

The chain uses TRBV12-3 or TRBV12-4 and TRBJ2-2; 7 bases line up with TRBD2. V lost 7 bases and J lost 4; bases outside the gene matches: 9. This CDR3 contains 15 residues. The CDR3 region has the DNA TGTGCCAGCACCCCGGGGGGTCAGGGCACCGGGGAGCTGTTTTTT. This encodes CASTPGGQGTGELFF.

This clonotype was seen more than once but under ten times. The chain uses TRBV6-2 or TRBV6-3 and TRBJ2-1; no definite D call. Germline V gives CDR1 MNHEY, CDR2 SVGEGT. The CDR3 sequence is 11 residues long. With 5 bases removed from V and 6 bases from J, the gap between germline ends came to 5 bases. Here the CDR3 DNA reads TGTGCCAGCAGTCCCAGCAATGAGCAGTTCTTC. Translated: CASSPSNEQFF.

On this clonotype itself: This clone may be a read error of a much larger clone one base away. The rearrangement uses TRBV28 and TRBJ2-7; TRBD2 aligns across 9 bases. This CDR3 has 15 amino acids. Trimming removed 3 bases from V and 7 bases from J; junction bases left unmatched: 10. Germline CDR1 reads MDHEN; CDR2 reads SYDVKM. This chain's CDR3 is CASSLSSLAGNEQYF. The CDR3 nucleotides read TGTGCCAGCAGTTTGAGTTCCCTAGCGGGGAATGAGCAGTACTTC.

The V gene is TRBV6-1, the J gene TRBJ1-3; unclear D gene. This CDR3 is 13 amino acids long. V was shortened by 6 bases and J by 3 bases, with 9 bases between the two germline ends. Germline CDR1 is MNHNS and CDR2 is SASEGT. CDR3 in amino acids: CASRIAGGNTIYF. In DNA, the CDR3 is TGTGCCAGCAGGATAGCTGGTGGAAACACCATATATTTT.

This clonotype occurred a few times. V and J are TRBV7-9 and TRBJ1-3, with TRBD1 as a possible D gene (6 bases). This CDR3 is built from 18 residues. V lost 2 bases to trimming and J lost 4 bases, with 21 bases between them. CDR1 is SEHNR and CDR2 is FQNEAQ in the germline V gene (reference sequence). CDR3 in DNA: TGTGCCAGCAGCTTACGCCGCTTCGGGGGGGCAAACGGAAACACCATATATTTT. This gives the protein CASSLRRFGGANGNTIYF. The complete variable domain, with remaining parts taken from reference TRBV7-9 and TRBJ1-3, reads DTGVSQNPRHKITKRGQNVTFRCDPISEHNRLYWYRQTLGQGPEFLTYFQNEAQLEKSRLLSDRFSAERPKGSFSTLEIQRTEQGDSAMYLCASSLRRFGGANGNTIYFGEGSWLTVV.

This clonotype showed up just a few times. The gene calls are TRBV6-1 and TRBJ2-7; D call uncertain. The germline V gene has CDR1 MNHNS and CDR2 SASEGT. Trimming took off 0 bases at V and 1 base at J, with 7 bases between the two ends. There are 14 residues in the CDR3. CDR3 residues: CASSEAPGSYEQYF. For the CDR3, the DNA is TGTGCCAGCAGTGAAGCGCCAGGTTCCTACGAGCAGTACTTC.

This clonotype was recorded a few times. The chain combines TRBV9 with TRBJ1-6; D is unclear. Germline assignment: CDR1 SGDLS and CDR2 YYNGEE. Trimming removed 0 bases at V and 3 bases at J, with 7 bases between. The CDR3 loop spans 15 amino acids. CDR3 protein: CASSVGPNYNSPLHF. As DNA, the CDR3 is TGTGCCAGCAGCGTAGGACCGAACTATAATTCACCCCTCCACTTT.

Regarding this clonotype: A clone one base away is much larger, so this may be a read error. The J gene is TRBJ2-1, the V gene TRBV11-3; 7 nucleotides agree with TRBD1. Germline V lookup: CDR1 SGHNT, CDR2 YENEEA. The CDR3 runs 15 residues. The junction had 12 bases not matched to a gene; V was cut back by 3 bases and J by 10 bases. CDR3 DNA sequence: TGTGCCAGCAGCTTTCACCCGGGACAGAACTACGAGCAGTTCTTC. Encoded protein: CASSFHPGQNYEQFF.

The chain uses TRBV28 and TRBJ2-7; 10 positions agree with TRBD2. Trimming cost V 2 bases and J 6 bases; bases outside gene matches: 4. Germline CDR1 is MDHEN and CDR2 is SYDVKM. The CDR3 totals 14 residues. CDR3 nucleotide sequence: TGTGCCAGCAGTTTACGGGGACTAGCGACCGAGCAGTACTTC. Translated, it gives CASSLRGLATEQYF.